This T cell receptor (beta chain) was found in a study of blood T cell repertoires in COVID-19. Study overall: Samples came from the United States, Italy and Spain, spanning acute and convalescent COVID-19.

As originally analysed: Amplification of reference gene primers provided the estimated nucleated cell counts. Assay: immunoSEQ multiplex PCR; the TCRdb copy retains only in-frame clones and omits some. That table furnishes V, J and clone size, whereas the DNA furnished D and trimming. Here the sample spans over 130,000 clones, over 60% being singletons. Germline V CDR1 and CDR2: MNHEY, SVGAGI. The CDR3 spans 15 residues. The J segment lost 3 bases and the V segment lost 7 bases, leaving 8 bases of the junction unmatched. The rearrangement uses TRBV6-5 and TRBJ1-3; 8 bases match TRBD1. The source material was peripheral blood. This TCR was sampled from a man aged 50-59 years with acute or convalescent COVID-19. The CDR3 coding sequence is TGTGCCAGCACCGAGGGACAGGCTCGTGGAAACACCATATATTTT. It translates to CASTEGQARGNTIYF.